The 10 T cell receptor beta chains below all came from one sample that was sequenced in a study of blood T cell repertoires in COVID-19. TCRdb keeps only in-frame clones here, not all; method: immunoSEQ multiplex PCR. This table holds some 150,000 clones, 80% found once. The source material was peripheral blood. Every receptor here comes from a man aged 55 to 70 with active or convalescent COVID-19.

This rearrangement joins TRBV7-3 to TRBJ2-1; 16 positions match TRBD2. CDR3 length: 18 residues. V was pared by 1 base and J by 5 bases, with 5 bases of the junction left unmatched. CDR1 SGHTA and CDR2 FQGTGA come from the germline V gene. The CDR3 is CASSLRGTSGRDHNEQFF. CDR3 DNA: TGTGCCAGCAGCTTAAGGGGGACTAGCGGGAGGGATCACAATGAGCAGTTCTTC.

This clone was seen only a few times. The V and J genes are TRBV7-2 and TRBJ2-7; D possibly corresponds to TRBD2 (5 bases). This CDR3 has 14 residues. V was clipped by 2 bases and J by 2 bases, with 10 bases between them. Germline V lookup: CDR1 SGHTA, CDR2 FQGNSA. DNA for the CDR3: TGTGCCAGCAGCTTAAAAAGCGGTCCCTACGAGCAGTACTTC. Its translation is CASSLKSGPYEQYF.

The V gene is TRBV19, the J gene TRBJ2-7; 10 positions agree with TRBD2. V trimming: 5 bases; J trimming: 3 bases; junction bases outside the gene matches: 7. The germline CDR1 and CDR2 sequences are LNHDA and SQIVND (reference sequence). The CDR3 covers 15 residues. The CDR3: CASSDTSGNFYEQYF. The CDR3 DNA follows: TGTGCCAGTAGTGACACTAGCGGGAACTTCTACGAGCAGTACTTC.

This clone was seen a few times. The chain is built from TRBV6-1 and TRBJ1-2, with 11 bases that match TRBD1. The germline gives CDR1 MNHNS, CDR2 SASEGT. V shed 3 bases, J shed 3 bases, and the junction held 3 bases outside the gene matches. CDR3 size: 15 residues. The CDR3 DNA sequence: TGTGCCAGCAGTGAGGGACAGGGGGGCGACTATGGCTACACCTTC. It encodes CASSEGQGGDYGYTF.

This chain joins TRBV7-3 and TRBJ2-2; tentative D call: TRBD2 (5 bases). Germline assignment: CDR1 SGHTA and CDR2 FQGTGA. Trimming took 1 base from V and 6 from J, leaving 9 bases between them. This CDR3 has 14 residues. In nucleotides, the CDR3 is TGTGCCAGCAGCTTAAACCTAGCCTCCGGGGAGCTGTTTTTT. Translation gives CASSLNLASGELFF.

The chain carries TRBV5-6 and TRBJ2-1; 8 bases fit TRBD2. The CDR3 consists of 18 residues. Per germline, CDR1 SGHDT and CDR2 YYEEEE. J was trimmed by 7 bases and V by 6 bases; bases with no gene match: 21. This CDR3 reads CASILVGIPGGPGNEQFF. In DNA, the CDR3 is TGTGCCAGCATCTTAGTGGGGATACCGGGAGGGCCGGGGAATGAGCAGTTCTTC.

The chain links TRBV9 to TRBJ1-1, with TRBD1 matching over 10 bases. With 3 bases clipped from V and 4 bases from J, the junction kept 6 bases outside the gene matches. This CDR3 is 15 amino acids long. Germline CDR1 and CDR2: SGDLS and YYNGEE. CDR3 protein: CASSARQGAGTEAFF. CDR3 in DNA: TGTGCCAGCAGCGCCCGACAGGGGGCGGGCACTGAAGCTTTCTTT.

The sample holds a few counts of this clone. The CDR3 DNA reads as TGTGCCACCAGAGGACAGGGGGACTATGGCTACACCTTC. Translation: CATRGQGDYGYTF. The chain has TRBV15 and TRBJ1-2; 10 bases line up with TRBD1. Unmatched junction bases numbered 1, after V lost 6 bases and J lost 3 bases. Germline V gene lookup returns CDR1 LNHNV and CDR2 YYDKDF (reference sequence). The CDR3 sequence is 13 residues long.

The chain links TRBV19 to TRBJ1-4, with no clear D. Trimming took off 6 bases at V and 0 bases at J, with 11 bases between the two ends. The CDR3 is 15 amino acids. From germline, CDR1 is LNHDA and CDR2 SQIVND (reference sequence). The CDR3 spells CASRPVRATNEKLFF. CDR3 sequence (DNA): TGTGCCAGTAGGCCTGTACGGGCAACTAATGAAAAACTGTTTTTT.

The chain joins TRBV5-3 to TRBJ1-5; D possibly corresponds to TRBD1 (5 bases). TRBV5-3 is marked as an open reading frame, function uncertain. The CDR3 loop spans 18 amino acids. Trimming stripped 0 bases from V and 2 bases from J, with 18 bases between. CDR3 in amino acids: CARSLAAGKGGCNQPQHF. The CDR3 DNA sequence: TGTGCCAGAAGCTTGGCTGCAGGGAAGGGTGGGTGCAATCAGCCCCAGCATTTT.